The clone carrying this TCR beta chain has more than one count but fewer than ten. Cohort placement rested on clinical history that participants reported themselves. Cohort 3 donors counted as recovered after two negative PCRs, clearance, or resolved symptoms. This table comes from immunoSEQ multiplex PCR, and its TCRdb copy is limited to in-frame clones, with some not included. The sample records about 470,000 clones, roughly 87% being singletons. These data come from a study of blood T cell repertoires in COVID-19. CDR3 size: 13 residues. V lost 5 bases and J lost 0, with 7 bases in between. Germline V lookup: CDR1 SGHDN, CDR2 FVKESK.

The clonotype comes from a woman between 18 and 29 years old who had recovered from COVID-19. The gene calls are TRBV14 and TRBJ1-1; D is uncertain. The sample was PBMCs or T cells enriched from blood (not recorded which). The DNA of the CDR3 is TGTGCCAGCAGCAGGAGCTTGAACACTGAAGCTTTCTTT. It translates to CASSRSLNTEAFF.